What follows are 22 T cell receptor beta chains derived from one specimen sequenced in a study of control samples from healthy donors and cancer patients. Using immunoSEQ multiplex PCR, the repertoire was profiled, and TCRdb retains in-frame clones only, with some absent. The sample holds roughly 400,000 clones, roughly 90% seen once. The sequencing input was PBMCs. The receptors were sampled from a man aged 35 to 55 with head and neck cancer.

The V and J genes are TRBV28 and TRBJ1-1; D uncertain. V lost 4 bases, J lost 0 bases, and 15 bases lay in between. The CDR3 spans 16 residues. CDR1 and CDR2 from the germline V gene are MDHEN and SYDVKM. CDR3 amino acids: CASSSPARSVNTEAFF. The CDR3 DNA reads TGTGCCAGCAGTTCCCCCGCCAGGTCGGTGAACACTGAAGCTTTCTTT.

The genes are TRBV19 and TRBJ1-5; possible D gene TRBD1, 6 bases. This CDR3 has 14 residues. Trimming took off 6 bases at V and 6 bases at J, with 15 bases between the two ends. CDR1 is LNHDA and CDR2 is SQIVND in the germline V gene (reference sequence). The CDR3 spells CASSSPGATQPQHF. In nucleotides, the CDR3 is TGTGCCAGTAGCTCGCCGGGGGCTACTCAGCCCCAGCATTTT.

This sequence joins TRBV5-1 and TRBJ1-1, with no clear D. V lost 5 bases to trimming and J lost 1 base, with 3 bases between them. Germline V gives CDR1 SGHRS, CDR2 YFSETQ. The CDR3 has 11 amino acids. CDR3 sequence reads: CASRSNTEAFF. CDR3 sequence (DNA): TGCGCCAGCAGATCGAACACTGAAGCTTTCTTT.

The chain recombines TRBV4-3 with TRBJ1-1; 7 bases map to TRBD1. Per the germline V gene, CDR1 is LGHNA and CDR2 is YSLEER. Trimming removed 2 bases from V and 4 bases from J; junction bases left unmatched: 10. The CDR3 spans 16 residues. CDR3 coding DNA: TGCGCCAGCAGCCAACGGGCACGACAGGGTGCCACTGAAGCTTTCTTT. It translates to CASSQRARQGATEAFF.

This clone was detected once. This chain links TRBV6-5 with TRBJ1-2; D call uncertain. CDR3 length: 13 amino acids. In germline, CDR1 is MNHEY, CDR2 SVGAGI. Trimming stripped 2 bases from V and 6 bases from J, with 10 bases between. The CDR3 sequence is CASSYGQIDGYTF. CDR3 in DNA: TGTGCCAGCAGTTACGGGCAGATAGATGGCTACACCTTC.

This clone was seen more than once but under ten times. The chain carries TRBV4-2 and TRBJ1-1; D perhaps matches TRBD1 (6 bases). The V end was cut by 2 bases, the J end by 4 bases, with 11 bases between. This CDR3 has 14 residues. Germline-derived CDR1 and CDR2 are LGHNA and YNFKEQ. CDR3 region: CASSQPQGSTEAFF. The CDR3 DNA follows: TGTGCCAGCAGCCAACCACAGGGTTCCACTGAAGCTTTCTTT.

The J gene is TRBJ1-2, the V gene TRBV7-2; weak D call: TRBD1 (5 bases). Germline CDR1 is SGHTA and CDR2 is FQGNSA. With 2 bases removed from V and 7 bases from J, the gap between germline ends came to 14 bases. This CDR3 is built from 14 residues. The CDR3: CASSLRGLIGGYTF. In DNA form, the CDR3 reads TGTGCCAGCAGCTTAAGGGGCCTGATAGGTGGCTACACCTTC.

The chain has TRBV10-3 and TRBJ1-5; TRBD1 aligns across 8 bases. V was pared by 7 bases and J by 0 bases, with 11 bases of the junction left unmatched. This CDR3 region has 17 residues. Germline values: CDR1 ENHRY, CDR2 SYGVKD. The CDR3: CAIKWTGPPYSNQPQHF. The CDR3 region has the DNA TGTGCCATCAAGTGGACAGGGCCTCCTTATAGCAATCAGCCCCAGCATTTT.

The chain recombines TRBV7-2 with TRBJ2-5; 11 bases are a match to TRBD2. This CDR3 region has 16 residues. Germline V gives CDR1 SGHTA, CDR2 FQGNSA. The V gene end was trimmed by 1 base and the J gene end by 3 bases; junction bases not matched to a gene: 4. CDR3 sequence (DNA): TGTGCCAGCAGCTTAGGTCCGGGACTAGCGGAAGAGACCCAGTACTTC. The encoded protein is CASSLGPGLAEETQYF.

The chain recombines TRBV27 with TRBJ1-6; no firm D call. The CDR3 spans 15 residues. In germline, CDR1 is MNHEY, CDR2 SMNVEV (reference sequence). The ends were cut back, 1 base at V and 1 base at J, with 5 bases in the middle. CDR3 region: CASSLLVSYNSPLHF. The CDR3 DNA reads TGTGCCAGCAGTTTATTGGTGTCCTATAATTCACCCCTCCACTTT.

The rearrangement joins TRBV7-2 to TRBJ2-7, with TRBD1 identical over 9 bases. The CDR3 loop spans 16 amino acids. CDR1 and CDR2 from the germline V gene are SGHTA and FQGNSA. Trimming at V came to 5 bases and at J to 4 bases, leaving 12 bases not matched to a gene. The CDR3 DNA reads as TGTGCCAGCAGCAAAAGGTCCGGGACAGGGTTTTACGAGCAGTACTTC. It yields the protein CASSKRSGTGFYEQYF.

The DNA of the CDR3 is TGTGCCAGCAGTTACTCGCGGGGGGCCTTCGGGGAGCAGTACTTC. Protein sequence: CASSYSRGAFGEQYF. The gene calls are TRBV6-2 or TRBV6-3 and TRBJ2-7; 8 bases match TRBD2. The CDR3 extends over 15 amino acids. The germline CDR1 and CDR2 sequences are MNHEY and SVGEGT. J lost 7 bases, V lost 0 bases, and 8 bases had no gene match.

The chain uses TRBV10-1 and TRBJ2-5; TRBD1 matches 8 bases. There are 15 residues in the CDR3. The V and J ends lost 6 bases and 6 bases, in that order; junction bases with no gene match: 12. Germline V gene sequence: CDR1 WNHNN, CDR2 SYGVQD (reference sequence). CDR3 coding DNA: TGCGCCAGCAGCGCCGGACAGGGAAGGTATCAGACCCAGTACTTC. Translated: CASSAGQGRYQTQYF.

This chain links TRBV7-3 with TRBJ2-1; perhaps TRBD1 as D (6 bases). CDR3 size: 14 residues. The germline V and J ends were trimmed by 5 bases and 9 bases, with 17 bases remaining between them. CDR1 is SGHTA and CDR2 is FQGTGA in the germline V gene. The CDR3 nucleotides read TGTGCCAGCAGCATCGACAGGTATTCGGGTGAGCAGTTCTTC. Amino acid sequence: CASSIDRYSGEQFF.

This chain joins TRBV30 and TRBJ2-3; a weak D match, TRBD2 (6 bases). Looked up from germline, CDR1 is GTSNPN and CDR2 is SVGIG (reference sequence). V lost 0 bases, J lost 1 base, and 11 bases lay in between. The CDR3 covers 15 residues. CDR3 in amino acids: CAWSVGRDGTDTQYF. The CDR3 region has the DNA TGTGCCTGGAGTGTTGGGCGGGACGGCACAGATACGCAGTATTTT.

The chain joins TRBV15 to TRBJ2-5; 11 nucleotides agree with TRBD1. The CDR3 sequence is 14 residues long. CDR1 is LNHNV, CDR2 YYDKDF, per germline (reference sequence). V was clipped by 2 bases and J by 8 bases; unmatched bases: 4. CDR3 sequence reads: CATSRPGTGGTQYF. CDR3 coding DNA: TGTGCCACCAGCAGACCCGGGACAGGGGGTACCCAGTACTTC.

This chain joins TRBV10-3 and TRBJ2-7; 15 bases agree with TRBD2. The V gene's germline CDR1 is ENHRY and CDR2 SYGVKD. CDR3 length equals 15 residues. Unmatched junction bases numbered 4, after V lost 10 bases and J lost 0 bases. The CDR3 loop reads CATGLAGGSSYEQYF. For the CDR3, the DNA is TGTGCCACCGGACTAGCGGGAGGGAGCTCCTACGAGCAGTACTTC.

The rearrangement joins TRBV19 to TRBJ2-7; 8 bases map to TRBD2. This CDR3 has 15 residues. Germline loops: CDR1 LNHDA, CDR2 SQIVND (reference sequence). V trimming: 4 bases; J trimming: 1 base; junction bases outside the gene matches: 6. The CDR3 DNA follows: TGTGCCAGTAGTACCTCGGGAGGGGGATCCTACGAGCAGTACTTC. It is translated as CASSTSGGGSYEQYF.

The chain links TRBV25-1 to TRBJ1-3, with a possible D match to TRBD1 (5 bases). Germline V lookup: CDR1 MGHDK, CDR2 SYGVNS. This CDR3 has 14 amino acids. Trimming stripped 6 bases from V and 5 bases from J, with 14 bases between. In DNA, the CDR3 is TGTGCCAGCAGAGATGAGGGACGTCGAAACACCATATATTTT. Its protein product is CASRDEGRRNTIYF.

The V call is TRBV6-5, the J call TRBJ1-2; no firm D call. The CDR3 is 14 amino acids. Trimming took off 0 bases at V and 2 bases at J, with 7 bases between the two ends. Germline V gives CDR1 MNHEY, CDR2 SVGAGI. The CDR3 loop reads CASSYSVGNYGYTF. The CDR3 DNA reads as TGTGCCAGCAGTTACTCAGTGGGGAACTATGGCTACACCTTC.

The chain links TRBV7-3 to TRBJ2-3, with 7 nucleotides matching TRBD2. This CDR3 has 15 residues. Germline CDR1 and CDR2: SGHTA and FQGTGA. J was trimmed by 1 base and V by 2 bases; bases with no gene match: 3. The CDR3, as DNA: TGTGCCAGCAGCTTATTTGCGGGGGGCACAGATACGCAGTATTTT. Protein product: CASSLFAGGTDTQYF.

This chain connects TRBV5-4 to TRBJ2-3, with D perhaps TRBD2 (7 bases). V gave up 4 bases and J gave up 8 bases, with 14 bases separating them. The CDR3 covers 13 residues. The germline V gene encodes CDR1 SGHNT and CDR2 YYREEE (reference sequence). In DNA form, the CDR3 reads TGTGCCAGCAGCCTGCGGGGGCGGGCTACGCAGTATTTT. Translated, it gives CASSLRGRATQYF. Full variable domain (remainder filled in from reference TRBV5-4 and TRBJ2-3): ETGVTQSPTHLIKTRGQQVTLRCSSQSGHNTVSWYQQALGQGPQFIFQYYREEENGRGNFPPRFSGLQFPNYSSELNVNALELDDSALYLCASSLRGRATQYFGPGTRLTVL.